The T cell receptor beta chain described here comes from a study of blood T cell repertoires in COVID-19. Authors' methods: Nucleated cell number was recorded as an estimate derived from reference gene primer amplification. TCRdb's copy holds only in-frame clones and misses some; the assay was immunoSEQ multiplex PCR. For V, J and clone size, that table is used; D and trimming come from the DNA. Among 90,000 to 110,000 clones listed, approximately 84% were seen once. CDR3 length: 18 amino acids. V lost 4 bases, J lost 3 bases, and 12 bases stayed unmatched. In germline, CDR1 is LNHDA, CDR2 SQIVND (reference sequence).

V usage is TRBV19 and J usage is TRBJ1-4; TRBD1 agrees at 9 bases. Input material: peripheral blood. The TCR comes from a woman between 45 and 60 years old with acute or convalescent COVID-19. The CDR3 loop reads CASSRAGQGFSPNEKLFF. CDR3 in DNA: TGTGCCAGTAGTAGGGCCGGACAGGGGTTTTCTCCTAATGAAAAACTGTTTTTT.